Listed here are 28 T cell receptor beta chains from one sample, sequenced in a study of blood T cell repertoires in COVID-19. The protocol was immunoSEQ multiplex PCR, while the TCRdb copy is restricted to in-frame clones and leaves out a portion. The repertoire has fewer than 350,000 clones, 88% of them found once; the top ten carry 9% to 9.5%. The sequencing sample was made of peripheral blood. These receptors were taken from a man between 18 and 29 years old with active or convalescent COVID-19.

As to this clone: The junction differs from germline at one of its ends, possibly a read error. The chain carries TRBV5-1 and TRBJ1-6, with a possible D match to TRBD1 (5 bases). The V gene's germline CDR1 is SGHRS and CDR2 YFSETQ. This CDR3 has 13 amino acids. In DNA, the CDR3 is TGCGCCAGCAGCCTATCCCCGGAAGGGGTAGGTGACTTT. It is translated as CASSLSPEGVGDF.

CDR3 loop: CASQRGVNEKLFF. The CDR3 DNA sequence: TGTGCCAGCCAACGGGGAGTGAATGAAAAACTGTTTTTT. The J gene is TRBJ1-4, the V gene TRBV2; D is unresolved. Germline V gene lookup returns CDR1 SNHLY and CDR2 FYNNEI. The V end lost 8 bases, the J end lost 5 bases, and 12 bases lay between the germline ends. This CDR3 has 13 residues.

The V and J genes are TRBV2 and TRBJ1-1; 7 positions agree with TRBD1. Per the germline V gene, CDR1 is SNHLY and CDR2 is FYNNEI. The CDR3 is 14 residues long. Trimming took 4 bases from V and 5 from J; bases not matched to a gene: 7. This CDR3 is CASSGEGAGTEAFF. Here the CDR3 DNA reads TGTGCCAGCAGTGGTGAGGGGGCAGGGACTGAAGCTTTCTTT.

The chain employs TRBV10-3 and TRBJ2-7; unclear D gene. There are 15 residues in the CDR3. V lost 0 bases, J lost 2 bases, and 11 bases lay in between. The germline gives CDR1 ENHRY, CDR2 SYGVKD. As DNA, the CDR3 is TGTGCCATCAGTGAGTCCTTTGGGCAGACCTACGAGCAGTACTTC. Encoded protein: CAISESFGQTYEQYF.

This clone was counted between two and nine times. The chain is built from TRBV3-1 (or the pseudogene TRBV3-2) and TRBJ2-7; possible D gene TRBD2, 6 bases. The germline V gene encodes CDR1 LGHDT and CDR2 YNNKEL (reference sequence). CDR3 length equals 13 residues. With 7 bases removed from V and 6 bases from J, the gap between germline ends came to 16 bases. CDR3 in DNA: TGTGCCAGCACACTGGGCGGGGATGTCGAGCAGTACTTC. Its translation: CASTLGGDVEQYF.

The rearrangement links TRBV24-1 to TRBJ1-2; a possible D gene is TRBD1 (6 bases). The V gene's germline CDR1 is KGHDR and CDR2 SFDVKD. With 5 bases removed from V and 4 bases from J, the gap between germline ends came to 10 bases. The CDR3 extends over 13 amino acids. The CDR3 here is CATSAGAGYGYTF. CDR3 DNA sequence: TGTGCCACCAGTGCAGGGGCAGGCTATGGCTACACCTTC.

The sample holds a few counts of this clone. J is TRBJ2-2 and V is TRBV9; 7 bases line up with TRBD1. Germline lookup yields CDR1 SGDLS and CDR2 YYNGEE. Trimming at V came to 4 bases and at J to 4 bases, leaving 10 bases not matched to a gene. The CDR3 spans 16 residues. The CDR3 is CASSPFDREGTGELFF. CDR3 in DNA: TGTGCCAGCAGCCCATTCGACAGGGAAGGCACCGGGGAGCTGTTTTTT.

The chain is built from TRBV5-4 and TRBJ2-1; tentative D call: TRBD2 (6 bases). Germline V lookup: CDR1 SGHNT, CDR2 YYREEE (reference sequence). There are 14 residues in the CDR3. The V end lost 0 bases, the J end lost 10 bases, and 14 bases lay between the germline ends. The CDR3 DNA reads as TGTGCCAGCAGCTTGGATCGGACTATCTCGGAGCAGTTCTTC. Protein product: CASSLDRTISEQFF.

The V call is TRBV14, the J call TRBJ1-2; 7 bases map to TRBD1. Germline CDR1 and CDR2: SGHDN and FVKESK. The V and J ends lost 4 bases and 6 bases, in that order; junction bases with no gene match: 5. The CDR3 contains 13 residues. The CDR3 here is CASSRGGADGYTF. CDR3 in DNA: TGTGCCAGCAGCCGAGGGGGCGCCGATGGCTACACCTTC.

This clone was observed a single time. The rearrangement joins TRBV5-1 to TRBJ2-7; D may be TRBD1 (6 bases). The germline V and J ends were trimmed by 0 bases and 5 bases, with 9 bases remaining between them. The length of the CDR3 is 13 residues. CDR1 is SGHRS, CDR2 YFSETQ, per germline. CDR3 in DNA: TGCGCCAGCAGCTTGGACAGGGACGACGAGCAGTACTTC. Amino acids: CASSLDRDDEQYF.

CDR3: CASSPGTGVSQPQHF. The CDR3, as DNA: TGTGCCAGCTCACCCGGGACAGGGGTTAGTCAGCCCCAGCATTTT. The rearrangement links TRBV18 to TRBJ1-5; TRBD1 matches at 10 bases. V shed 3 bases, J shed 6 bases, and the junction held 5 bases outside the gene matches. The CDR3 is 15 amino acids. Germline-derived CDR1 and CDR2 are KGHSH and LQKENI.

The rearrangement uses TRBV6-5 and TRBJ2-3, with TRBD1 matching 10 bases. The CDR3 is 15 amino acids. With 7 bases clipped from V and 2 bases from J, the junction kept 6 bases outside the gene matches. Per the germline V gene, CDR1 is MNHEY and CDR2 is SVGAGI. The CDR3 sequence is CASTLGTGDTDTQYF. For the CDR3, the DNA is TGTGCCAGCACCCTTGGGACAGGGGACACAGATACGCAGTATTTT.

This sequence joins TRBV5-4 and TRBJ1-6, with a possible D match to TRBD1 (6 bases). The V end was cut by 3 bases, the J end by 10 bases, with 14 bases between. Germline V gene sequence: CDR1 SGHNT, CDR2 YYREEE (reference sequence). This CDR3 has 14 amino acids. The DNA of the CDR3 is TGTGCCAGCAGCTCGGGCAGGGGAATGTCACCCCTCCACTTT. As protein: CASSSGRGMSPLHF.

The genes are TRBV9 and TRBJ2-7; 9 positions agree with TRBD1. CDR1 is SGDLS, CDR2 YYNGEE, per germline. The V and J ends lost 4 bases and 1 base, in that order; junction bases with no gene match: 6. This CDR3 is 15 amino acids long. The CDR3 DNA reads TGTGCCAGCAGCCTAACGGGACAGGGTTCCTACGAGCAGTACTTC. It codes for CASSLTGQGSYEQYF. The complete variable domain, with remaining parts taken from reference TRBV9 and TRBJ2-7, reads DSGVTQTPKHLITATGQRVTLRCSPRSGDLSVYWYQQSLDQGLQFLIQYYNGEERAKGNILERFSAQQFPDLHSELNLSSLELGDSALYFCASSLTGQGSYEQYFGPGTRLTVT.

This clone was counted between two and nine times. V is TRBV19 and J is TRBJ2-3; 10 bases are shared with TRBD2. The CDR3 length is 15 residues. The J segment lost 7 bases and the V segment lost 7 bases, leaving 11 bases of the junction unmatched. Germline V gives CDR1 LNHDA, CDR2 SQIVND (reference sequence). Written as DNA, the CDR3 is TGTGCCAGTACCCCCCAGCGGGGGGGAGGGTATACGCAGTATTTT. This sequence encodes CASTPQRGGGYTQYF.

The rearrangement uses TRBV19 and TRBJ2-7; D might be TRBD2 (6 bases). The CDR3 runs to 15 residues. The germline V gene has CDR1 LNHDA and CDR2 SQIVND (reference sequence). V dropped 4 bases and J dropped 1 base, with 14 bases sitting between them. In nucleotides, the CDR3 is TGTGCCAGTAGTAAGCTGCGGGGCGCTTCCTACGAGCAGTACTTC. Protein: CASSKLRGASYEQYF.

The CDR3 DNA reads TGTGCCAGCAGCAAGACAAGAACAAGACGGGAATCACCCCTCCACTTT. Protein: CASSKTRTRRESPLHF. The chain has TRBV9 and TRBJ1-6; D is unresolved. The V gene's germline CDR1 is SGDLS and CDR2 YYNGEE. CDR3 length: 16 residues. Deletions cut 4 bases from V and 10 bases from J, with 21 bases between.

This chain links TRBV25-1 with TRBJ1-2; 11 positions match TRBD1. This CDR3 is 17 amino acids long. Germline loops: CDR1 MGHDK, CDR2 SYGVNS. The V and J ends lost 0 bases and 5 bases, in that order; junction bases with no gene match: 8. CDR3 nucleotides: TGTGCCAGCAGTGAATATTGGGGACAGGGGGACCGTTATGGCTACACCTTC. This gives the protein CASSEYWGQGDRYGYTF.

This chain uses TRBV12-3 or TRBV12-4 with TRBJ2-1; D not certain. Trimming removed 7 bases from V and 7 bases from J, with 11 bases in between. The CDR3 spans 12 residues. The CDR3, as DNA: TGTGCCAGCACCCCGACCGGGAATGAGCAGTTCTTC. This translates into CASTPTGNEQFF.

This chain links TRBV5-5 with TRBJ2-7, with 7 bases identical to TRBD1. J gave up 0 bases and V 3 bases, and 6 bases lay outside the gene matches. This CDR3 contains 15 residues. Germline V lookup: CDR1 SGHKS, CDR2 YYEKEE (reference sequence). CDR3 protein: CASSSLHRGSYEQYF. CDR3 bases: TGTGCCAGCAGCTCCCTACACAGGGGCTCCTACGAGCAGTACTTC.

The CDR3 nucleotides read TGCGCCAGCAGCTTTCGACAGGGTGACACCGGGGAGCTGTTTTTT. Translation gives CASSFRQGDTGELFF. The chain couples TRBV5-1 to TRBJ2-2; 7 positions match TRBD1. CDR1 SGHRS and CDR2 YFSETQ come from the germline V gene. CDR3 length: 15 amino acids. J gave up 3 bases and V 2 bases, and 4 bases lay outside the gene matches.

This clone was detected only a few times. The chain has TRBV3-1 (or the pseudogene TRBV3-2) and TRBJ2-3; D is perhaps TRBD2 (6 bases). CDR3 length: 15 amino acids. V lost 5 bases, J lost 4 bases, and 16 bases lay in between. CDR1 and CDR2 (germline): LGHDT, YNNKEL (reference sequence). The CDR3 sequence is CASSETGSPADTQYF. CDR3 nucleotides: TGTGCCAGCAGCGAAACCGGGAGCCCGGCAGATACGCAGTATTTT.

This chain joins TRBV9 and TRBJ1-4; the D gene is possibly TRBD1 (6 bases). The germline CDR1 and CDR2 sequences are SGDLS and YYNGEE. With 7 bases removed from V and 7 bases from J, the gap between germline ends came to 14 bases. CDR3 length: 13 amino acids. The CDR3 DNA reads TGTGCCAGCGGGATGGGAGGGGGTGAAAAACTGTTTTTT. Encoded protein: CASGMGGGEKLFF.

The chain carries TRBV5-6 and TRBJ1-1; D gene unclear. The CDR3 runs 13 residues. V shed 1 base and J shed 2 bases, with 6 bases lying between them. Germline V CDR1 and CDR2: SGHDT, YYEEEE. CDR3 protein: CASSLRGNTEAFF. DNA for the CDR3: TGTGCCAGCAGCTTGCGGGGAAACACTGAAGCTTTCTTT.

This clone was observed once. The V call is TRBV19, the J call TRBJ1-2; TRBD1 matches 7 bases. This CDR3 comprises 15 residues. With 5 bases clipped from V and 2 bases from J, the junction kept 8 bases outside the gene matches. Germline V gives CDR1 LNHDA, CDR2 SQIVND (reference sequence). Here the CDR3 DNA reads TGTGCCAGTAGTCCCCGTACAGGGGTGAACTATGGCTACACCTTC. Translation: CASSPRTGVNYGYTF.

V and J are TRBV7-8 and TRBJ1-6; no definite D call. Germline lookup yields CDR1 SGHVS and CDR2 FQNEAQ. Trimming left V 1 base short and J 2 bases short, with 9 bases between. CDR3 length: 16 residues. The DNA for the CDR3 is TGTGCCAGCAGCTTAGAGGGCGGGACCTATAATTCACCCCTCCACTTT. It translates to CASSLEGGTYNSPLHF.

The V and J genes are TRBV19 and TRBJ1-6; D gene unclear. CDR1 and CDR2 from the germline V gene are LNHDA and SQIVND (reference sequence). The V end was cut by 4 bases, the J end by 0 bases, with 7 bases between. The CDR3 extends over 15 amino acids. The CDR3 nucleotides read TGTGCCAGTAGTACCTACGGCTCCTATAATTCACCCCTCCACTTT. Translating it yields CASSTYGSYNSPLHF.

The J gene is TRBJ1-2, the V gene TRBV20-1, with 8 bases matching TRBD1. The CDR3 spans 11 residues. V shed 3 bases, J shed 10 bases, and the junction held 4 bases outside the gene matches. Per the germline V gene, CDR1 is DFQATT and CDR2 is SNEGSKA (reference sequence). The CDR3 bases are TGCAGTGCTAGCGGGACAGGCCTCTACACCTTC. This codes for CSASGTGLYTF.